The present entry profiles one TCR beta chain with its context. The antigen remains undetermined. 60 Vbeta and 13 Jbeta primers were used in PCR. The protocol was immunoSEQ multiplex PCR, while the TCRdb copy is restricted to in-frame clones and leaves out a portion. The sample consists of roughly 100,000 clones, around 80% of them appearing once. This sample is part of a study of cytomegalovirus exposure and HLA in healthy donors. Study observations and caveats: Reportedly, a later analysis found an Asian-associated ancestry cluster had fewer N-insertions than the roughly 700-donor mean. Indistinguishability led to the exclusion of some V segments, TRBV6-2 and TRBV6-3 included. Several of the most significant clusters appeared linked to common viral pathogens, based on a later analysis. Among TCR beta chains, those listed as cytomegalovirus-associated numbered fewer than 200.

The CDR3 consists of 14 residues. The germline CDR1 and CDR2 sequences are SGHNT and YYREEE (reference sequence). Trimming removed 4 bases at V and 2 bases at J, with 10 bases between. The rearrangement joins TRBV5-4 to TRBJ1-3; the D is unclear. The clonotype was recovered from a woman between 40 and 50 years old in good health and CMV-seronegative. The sequencing input was PBMCs. CDR3 in amino acids: CASSPEATGNTIYF. CDR3 coding DNA: TGTGCCAGCAGCCCCGAGGCTACTGGAAACACCATATATTTT.